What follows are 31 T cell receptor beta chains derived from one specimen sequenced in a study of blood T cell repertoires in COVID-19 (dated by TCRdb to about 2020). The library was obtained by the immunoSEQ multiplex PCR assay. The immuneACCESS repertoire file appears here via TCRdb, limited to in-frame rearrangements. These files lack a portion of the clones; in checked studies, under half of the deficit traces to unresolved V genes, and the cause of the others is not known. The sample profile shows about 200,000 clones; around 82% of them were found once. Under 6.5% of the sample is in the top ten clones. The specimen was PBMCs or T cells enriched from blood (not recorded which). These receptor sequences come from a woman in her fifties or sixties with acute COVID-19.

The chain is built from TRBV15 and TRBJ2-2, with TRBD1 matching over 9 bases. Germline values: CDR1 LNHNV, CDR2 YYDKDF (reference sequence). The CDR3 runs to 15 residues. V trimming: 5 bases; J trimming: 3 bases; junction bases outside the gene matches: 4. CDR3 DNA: TGTGCCACCAGCTTTGGACAGGGGTACACCGGGGAGCTGTTTTTT. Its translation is CATSFGQGYTGELFF. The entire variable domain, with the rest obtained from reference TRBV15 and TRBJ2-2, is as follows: DAMVIQNPRYQVTQFGKPVTLSCSQTLNHNVMYWYQQKSSQAPKLLFHYYDKDFNNEADTPDNFQSRRPNTSFCFLDIRSPGLGDTAMYLCATSFGQGYTGELFFGEGSRLTVL.

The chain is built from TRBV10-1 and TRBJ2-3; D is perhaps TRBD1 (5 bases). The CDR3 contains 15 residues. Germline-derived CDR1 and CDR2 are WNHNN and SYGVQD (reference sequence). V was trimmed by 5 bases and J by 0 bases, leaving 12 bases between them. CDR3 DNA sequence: TGCGCCAGCAGTCCGACAGTGACTAGCACAGATACGCAGTATTTT. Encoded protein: CASSPTVTSTDTQYF.

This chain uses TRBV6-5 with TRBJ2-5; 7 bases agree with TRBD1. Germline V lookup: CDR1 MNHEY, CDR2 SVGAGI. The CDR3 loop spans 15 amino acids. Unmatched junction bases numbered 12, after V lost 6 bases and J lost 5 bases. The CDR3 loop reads CASSQDREVYETQYF. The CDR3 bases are TGTGCCAGCAGCCAAGACAGGGAAGTATACGAGACCCAGTACTTC.

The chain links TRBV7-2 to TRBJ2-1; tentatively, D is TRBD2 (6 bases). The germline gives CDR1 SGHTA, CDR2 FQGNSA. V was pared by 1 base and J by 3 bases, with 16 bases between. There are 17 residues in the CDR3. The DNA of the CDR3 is TGTGCCAGCAGCTTAGATGGGGACTGGGGTTACTACAATGAGCAGTTCTTC. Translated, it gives CASSLDGDWGYYNEQFF.

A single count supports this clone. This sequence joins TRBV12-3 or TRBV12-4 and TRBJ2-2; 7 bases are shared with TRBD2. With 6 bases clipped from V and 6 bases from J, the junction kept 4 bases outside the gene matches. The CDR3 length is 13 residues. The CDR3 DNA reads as TGTGCCAGCAGACAAGCGGGGCCCGGGGAGCTGTTTTTT. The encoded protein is CASRQAGPGELFF.

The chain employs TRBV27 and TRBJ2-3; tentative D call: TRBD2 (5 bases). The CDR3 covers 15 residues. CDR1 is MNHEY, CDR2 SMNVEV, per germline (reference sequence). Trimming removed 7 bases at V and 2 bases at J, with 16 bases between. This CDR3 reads CASTVPGSNTDTQYF. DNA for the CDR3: TGTGCCAGCACGGTCCCGGGGTCCAACACAGATACGCAGTATTTT.

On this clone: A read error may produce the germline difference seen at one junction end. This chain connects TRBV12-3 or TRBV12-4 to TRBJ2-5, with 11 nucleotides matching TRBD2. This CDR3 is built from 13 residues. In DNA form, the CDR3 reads TGTGCCAGCAGATTAGCGGGAGGGGAGACCCAGTACTTC. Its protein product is CASRLAGGETQYF.

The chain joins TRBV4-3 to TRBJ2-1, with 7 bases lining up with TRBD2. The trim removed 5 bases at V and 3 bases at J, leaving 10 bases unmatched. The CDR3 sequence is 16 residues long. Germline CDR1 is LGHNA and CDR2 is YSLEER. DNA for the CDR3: TGCGCCAGCAGCTTAGAAGCGGGGTCGGGCTACAATGAGCAGTTCTTC. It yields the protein CASSLEAGSGYNEQFF.

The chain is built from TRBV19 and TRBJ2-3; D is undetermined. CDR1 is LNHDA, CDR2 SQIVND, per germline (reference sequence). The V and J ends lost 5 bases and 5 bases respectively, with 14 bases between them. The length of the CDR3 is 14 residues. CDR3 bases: TGTGCCAGTAGTCTTAGCATAGCTAAAGATACGCAGTATTTT. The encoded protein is CASSLSIAKDTQYF.

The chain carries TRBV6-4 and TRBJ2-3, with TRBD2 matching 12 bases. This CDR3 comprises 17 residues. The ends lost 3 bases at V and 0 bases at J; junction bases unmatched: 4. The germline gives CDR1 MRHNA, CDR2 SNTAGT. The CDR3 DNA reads TGTGCCAGCAGTGAACTAGCGGGGGGAGGAAGCACAGATACGCAGTATTTT. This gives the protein CASSELAGGGSTDTQYF.

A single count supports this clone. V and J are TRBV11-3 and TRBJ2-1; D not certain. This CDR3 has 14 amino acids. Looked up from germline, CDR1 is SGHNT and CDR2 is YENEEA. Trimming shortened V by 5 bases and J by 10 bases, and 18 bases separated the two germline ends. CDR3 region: CASSEEPREAEQFF. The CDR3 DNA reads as TGTGCCAGCAGCGAAGAACCTCGAGAGGCGGAGCAGTTCTTC.

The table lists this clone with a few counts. The CDR3, as DNA: TGTGCCAGCAGCCAAGCGGGGGGCTACGAGCAGTACTTC. Amino acid sequence: CASSQAGGYEQYF. The chain links TRBV3-1 (or the pseudogene TRBV3-2) to TRBJ2-7; TRBD2 matches at 7 bases. Looked up from germline, CDR1 is LGHDT and CDR2 is YNNKEL (reference sequence). This CDR3 is built from 13 residues. V lost 1 base to trimming and J lost 3 bases; unmatched junction nucleotides: 0.

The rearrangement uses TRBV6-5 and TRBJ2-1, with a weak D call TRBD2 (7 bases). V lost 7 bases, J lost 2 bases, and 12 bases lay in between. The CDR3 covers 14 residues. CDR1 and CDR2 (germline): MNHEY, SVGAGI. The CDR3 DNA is TGTGCCAGCATAAGGGGGGGTCCCTACAATGAGCAGTTCTTC. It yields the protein CASIRGGPYNEQFF.

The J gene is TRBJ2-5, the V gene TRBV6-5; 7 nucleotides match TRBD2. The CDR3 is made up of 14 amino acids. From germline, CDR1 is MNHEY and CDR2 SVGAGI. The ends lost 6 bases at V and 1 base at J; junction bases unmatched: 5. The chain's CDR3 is CASRAGTTQETQYF. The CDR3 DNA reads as TGTGCCAGCAGGGCCGGGACTACCCAAGAGACCCAGTACTTC.

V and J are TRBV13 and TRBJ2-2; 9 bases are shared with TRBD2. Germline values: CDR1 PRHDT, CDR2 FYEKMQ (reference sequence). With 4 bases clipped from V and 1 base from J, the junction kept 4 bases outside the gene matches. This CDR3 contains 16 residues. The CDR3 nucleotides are TGTGCCAGCAGCTATGAACTAGCGGGGAACACCGGGGAGCTGTTTTTT. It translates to CASSYELAGNTGELFF.

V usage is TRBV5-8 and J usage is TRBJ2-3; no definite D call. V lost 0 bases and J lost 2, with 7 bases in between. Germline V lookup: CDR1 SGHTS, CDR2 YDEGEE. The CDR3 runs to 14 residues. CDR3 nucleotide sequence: TGTGCCAGCAGCTTGGAAACAGTCACAGATACGCAGTATTTT. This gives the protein CASSLETVTDTQYF.

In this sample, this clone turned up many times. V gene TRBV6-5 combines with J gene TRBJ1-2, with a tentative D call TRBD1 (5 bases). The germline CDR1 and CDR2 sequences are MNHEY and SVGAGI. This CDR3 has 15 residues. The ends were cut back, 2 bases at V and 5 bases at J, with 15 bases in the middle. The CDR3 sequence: CASSYEPRGGYGYTF. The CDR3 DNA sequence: TGTGCCAGCAGTTACGAACCAAGGGGAGGGTATGGCTACACCTTC.

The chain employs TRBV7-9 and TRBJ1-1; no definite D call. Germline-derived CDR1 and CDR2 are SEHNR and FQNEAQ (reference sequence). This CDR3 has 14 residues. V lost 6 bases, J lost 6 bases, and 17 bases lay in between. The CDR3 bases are TGTGCCAGCAGTTTTTCAACGGAGGTGGCTGAAGCTTTCTTT. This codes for CASSFSTEVAEAFF.

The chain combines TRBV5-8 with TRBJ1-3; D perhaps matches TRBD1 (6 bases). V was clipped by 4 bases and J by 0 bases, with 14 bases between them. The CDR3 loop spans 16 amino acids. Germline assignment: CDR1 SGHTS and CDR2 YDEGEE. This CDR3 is CASSRGDTYSGNTIYF. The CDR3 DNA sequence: TGTGCCAGCAGCCGAGGGGACACATACTCTGGAAACACCATATATTTT.

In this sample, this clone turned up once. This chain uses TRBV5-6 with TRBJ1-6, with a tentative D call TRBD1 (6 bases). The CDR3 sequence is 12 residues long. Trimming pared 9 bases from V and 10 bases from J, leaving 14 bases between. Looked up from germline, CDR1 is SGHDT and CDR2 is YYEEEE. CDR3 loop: CATQEGGSPLHF. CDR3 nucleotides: TGTGCCACCCAGGAGGGGGGGTCACCCCTCCACTTT.

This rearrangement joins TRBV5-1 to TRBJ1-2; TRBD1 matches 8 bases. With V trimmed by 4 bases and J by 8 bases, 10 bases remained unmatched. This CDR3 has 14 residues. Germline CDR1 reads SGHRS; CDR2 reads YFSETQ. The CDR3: CASSVQGAIRGYTF. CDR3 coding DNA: TGCGCCAGCAGCGTTCAGGGGGCGATTAGGGGCTACACCTTC.

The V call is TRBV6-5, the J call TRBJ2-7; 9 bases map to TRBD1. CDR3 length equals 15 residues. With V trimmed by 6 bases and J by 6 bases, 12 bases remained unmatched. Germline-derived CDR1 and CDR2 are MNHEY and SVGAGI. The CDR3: CASSSGTGILREQYV. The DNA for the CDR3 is TGTGCCAGCAGCTCCGGGACAGGGATCCTACGCGAGCAGTACGTC.

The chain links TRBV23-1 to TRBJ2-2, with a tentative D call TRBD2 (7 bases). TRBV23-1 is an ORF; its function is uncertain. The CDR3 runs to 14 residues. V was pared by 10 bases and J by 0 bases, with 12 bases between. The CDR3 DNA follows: TGCGCCACTACGGGGGGCCCGAACACCGGGGAGCTGTTTTTT. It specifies CATTGGPNTGELFF.

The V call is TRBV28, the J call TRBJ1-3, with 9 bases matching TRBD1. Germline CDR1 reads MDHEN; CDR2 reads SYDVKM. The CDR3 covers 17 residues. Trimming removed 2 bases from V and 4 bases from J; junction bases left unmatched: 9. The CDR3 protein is CASSLDTGGILGNTIYF. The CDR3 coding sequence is TGTGCCAGCAGTTTAGACACAGGGGGCATCTTGGGAAACACCATATATTTT.

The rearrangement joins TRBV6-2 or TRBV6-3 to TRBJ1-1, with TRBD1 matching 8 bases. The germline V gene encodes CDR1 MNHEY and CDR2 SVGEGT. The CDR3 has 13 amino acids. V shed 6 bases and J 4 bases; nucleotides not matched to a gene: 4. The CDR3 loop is CASSRGPRTEAFF. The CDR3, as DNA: TGTGCCAGCAGCAGGGGGCCACGCACTGAAGCTTTCTTT.

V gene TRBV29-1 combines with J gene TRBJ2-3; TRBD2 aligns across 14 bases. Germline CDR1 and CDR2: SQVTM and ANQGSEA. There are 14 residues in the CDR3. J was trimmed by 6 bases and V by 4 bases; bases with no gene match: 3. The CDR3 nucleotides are TGCAGCGTTGGGGGACTAGCGGGAGTGGATACGCAGTATTTT. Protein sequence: CSVGGLAGVDTQYF.

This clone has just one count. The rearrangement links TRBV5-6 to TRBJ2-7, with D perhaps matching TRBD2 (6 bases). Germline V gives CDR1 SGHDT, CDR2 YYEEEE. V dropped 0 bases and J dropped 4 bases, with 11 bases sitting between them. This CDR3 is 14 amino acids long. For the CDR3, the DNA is TGTGCCAGCAGCTTGGCGGGAGTGGGTTACGAGCAGTACTTC. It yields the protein CASSLAGVGYEQYF.

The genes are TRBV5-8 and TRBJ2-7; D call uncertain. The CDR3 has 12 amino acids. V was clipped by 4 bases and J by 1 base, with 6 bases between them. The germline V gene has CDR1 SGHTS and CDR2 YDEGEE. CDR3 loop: CASSLPSYEQYF. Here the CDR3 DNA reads TGTGCCAGCAGCCTCCCTTCCTACGAGCAGTACTTC.

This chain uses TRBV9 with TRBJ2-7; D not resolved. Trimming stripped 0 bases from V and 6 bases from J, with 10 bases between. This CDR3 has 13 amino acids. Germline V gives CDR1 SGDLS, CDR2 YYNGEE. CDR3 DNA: TGTGCCAGCAGCGTAGCCCCCCTGGCCGAGCAGTACGTC. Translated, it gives CASSVAPLAEQYV.

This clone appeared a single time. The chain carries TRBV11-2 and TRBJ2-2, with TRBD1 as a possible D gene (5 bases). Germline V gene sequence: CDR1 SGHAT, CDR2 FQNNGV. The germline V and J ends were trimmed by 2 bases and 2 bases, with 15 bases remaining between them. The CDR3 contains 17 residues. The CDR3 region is CASSLWAGPANTGELFF. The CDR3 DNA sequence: TGTGCCAGCAGCTTATGGGCAGGGCCAGCCAACACCGGGGAGCTGTTTTTT.

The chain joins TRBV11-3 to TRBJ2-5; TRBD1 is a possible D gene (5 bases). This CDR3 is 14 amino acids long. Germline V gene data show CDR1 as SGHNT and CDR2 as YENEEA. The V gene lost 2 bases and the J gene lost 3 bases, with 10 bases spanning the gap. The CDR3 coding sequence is TGTGCCAGCAGCTTAACATGGGGCGAAGAGACCCAGTACTTC. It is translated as CASSLTWGEETQYF.